This TCR beta chain was sequenced in a study of T cells in Graves' hyperthyroidism and ophthalmopathy. The CDR3 totals 14 residues. With V trimmed by 0 bases and J by 8 bases, 6 bases remained unmatched. From germline, CDR1 is MNHEY and CDR2 SVGAGI. This clonotype was observed many times. Using RNA transcripts as the source, TCR beta CDR3 regions were amplified. A set of HTBI primers served as the primers for a first-round RT-PCR of the TCR CDR3. A single record per CDR3 protein comes from TCRdb applying MiXCR to the multiplex PCR reads. The data contain about 99,000 distinct CDR3 sequences, 45% to 50% of them singletons.

Sequencing input: blood. The gene calls are TRBV6-5 and TRBJ1-2; the match to TRBD1 covers 7 bases. The sequence derives from a man aged 35-49 years with Graves' hyperthyroidism. The CDR3 reads CASSYSGGAGGYTF. In DNA, the CDR3 is TGTGCCAGCAGTTACTCAGGGGGCGCGGGGGGCTACACCTTC.